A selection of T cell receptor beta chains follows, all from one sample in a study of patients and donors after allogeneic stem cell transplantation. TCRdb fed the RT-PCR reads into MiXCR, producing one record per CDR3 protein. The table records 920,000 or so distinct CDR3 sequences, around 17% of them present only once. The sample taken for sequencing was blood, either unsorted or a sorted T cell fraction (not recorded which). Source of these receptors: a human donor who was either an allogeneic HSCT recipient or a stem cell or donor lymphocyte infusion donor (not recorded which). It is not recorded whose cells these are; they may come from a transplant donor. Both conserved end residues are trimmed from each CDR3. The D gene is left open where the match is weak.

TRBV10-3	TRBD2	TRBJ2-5	AISKTSAYQETQY
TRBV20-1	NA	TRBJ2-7	SARVRTRVTGEQY
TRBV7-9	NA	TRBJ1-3	ASSLADIGSGNTIY
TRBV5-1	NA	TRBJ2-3	ASSFFPIGGDTQY
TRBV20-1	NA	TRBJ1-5	SANHGLSNQPQH
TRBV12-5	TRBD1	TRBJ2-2	ASELDRGQVNTGELF
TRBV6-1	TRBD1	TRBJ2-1	ASSEVGQGVGEQF
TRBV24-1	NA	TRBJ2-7	ATSDKRPDSYEQY
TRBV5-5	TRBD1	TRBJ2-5	ASSPLDTGGQETQY
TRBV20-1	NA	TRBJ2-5	SAREGAIETQY
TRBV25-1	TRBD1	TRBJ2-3	ATQWGQGVTDTQY
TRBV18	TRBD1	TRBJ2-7	ASSHGQGESEQY
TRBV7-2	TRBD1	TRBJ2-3	ASSRKPGQLSTDTQY
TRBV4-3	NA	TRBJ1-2	ASSQDVEGAYGYT
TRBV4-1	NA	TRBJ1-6	ASSAFVSHSPLH